The rows below give T cell receptor beta chains drawn from one sample of a study of persistence of HIV-infected CD4 T cells. What these receptors recognize is not known. Measured with immunoSEQ multiplex PCR; TCRdb has only the in-frame clones, and not every one. The sample consists of fewer than 40,000 clones, 60% to 75% of them appearing once. The sample in question was CD4+ T cells sorted from PBMCs after approximately 19-hour stimulation, obtained from a patient who received antiretroviral therapy. The receptors shown here come from an adult man with HIV who was CMV-seropositive. CDR3s include the opening cysteine and the closing phenylalanine or tryptophan. Fields, in order: D gene, J gene, V gene, clone size, CDR3 length, CDR3 protein, CDR3 DNA. A D gene is named only where the DNA matches it firmly. Part of the rows lack a size; the others show once, few, many or a class for expanded clones.

D gene: -
J gene: TRBJ2-3
V gene: TRBV3-1/TRBV3-2
clone size: -
CDR3 length: 15
CDR3 protein: CASSQGGAGTDTQYF
CDR3 DNA: TGTGCCAGCAGCCAAGGGGGGGCGGGCACAGATACGCAGTATTTT

D gene: -
J gene: TRBJ1-5
V gene: TRBV6-5
clone size: -
CDR3 length: 13
CDR3 protein: CASTREGNQPQHF
CDR3 DNA: TGTGCCAGCACAAGGGAGGGCAATCAGCCCCAGCATTTT

D gene: -
J gene: TRBJ2-1
V gene: TRBV9
clone size: -
CDR3 length: 14
CDR3 protein: CASSVGGANNEQFF
CDR3 DNA: TGTGCCAGCAGCGTAGGAGGGGCTAACAATGAGCAGTTCTTC

D gene: TRBD1
J gene: TRBJ2-2
V gene: TRBV19
clone size: medium-sized
CDR3 length: 20
CDR3 protein: CASSIRRGQGTRPNTGELFF
CDR3 DNA: TGTGCCAGTAGTATAAGACGAGGACAGGGGACTCGACCGAACACCGGGGAGCTGTTTTTT

D gene: TRBD1
J gene: TRBJ2-2
V gene: TRBV28
clone size: -
CDR3 length: 15
CDR3 protein: CASRRTGGFTGELFF
CDR3 DNA: TGTGCCAGCAGGCGGACAGGGGGCTTCACCGGGGAGCTGTTTTTT

D gene: -
J gene: TRBJ1-6
V gene: TRBV2
clone size: -
CDR3 length: 12
CDR3 protein: CASNRDNSPLHF
CDR3 DNA: TGTGCCAGCAACAGGGATAATTCACCCCTCCACTTT

D gene: -
J gene: TRBJ2-5
V gene: TRBV6-5
clone size: -
CDR3 length: 14
CDR3 protein: CASSPGRAAETQYF
CDR3 DNA: TGTGCCAGCAGCCCGGGCAGGGCGGCAGAGACCCAGTACTTC

D gene: TRBD1
J gene: TRBJ1-4
V gene: TRBV18
clone size: -
CDR3 length: 16
CDR3 protein: CASSPRQGATNEKLFF
CDR3 DNA: TGTGCCAGCTCACCCCGACAGGGTGCAACTAATGAAAAACTGTTTTTT

D gene: TRBD1
J gene: TRBJ2-2
V gene: TRBV18
clone size: -
CDR3 length: 17
CDR3 protein: CASSPPRQGPLTGELFF
CDR3 DNA: TGTGCCAGCTCACCCCCCCGACAGGGGCCTCTCACCGGGGAGCTGTTTTTT

D gene: -
J gene: TRBJ2-5
V gene: TRBV5-1
clone size: -
CDR3 length: 14
CDR3 protein: CATTEPGPRETQYF
CDR3 DNA: TGCGCCACCACGGAGCCGGGACCCAGAGAGACCCAGTACTTC

D gene: -
J gene: TRBJ1-5
V gene: TRBV2
clone size: once
CDR3 length: 15
CDR3 protein: CASSLQGHSNQPQHF
CDR3 DNA: TGTGCCAGCAGCTTACAGGGACATAGCAATCAGCCCCAGCATTTT

D gene: TRBD1
J gene: TRBJ2-6
V gene: TRBV23-1
clone size: -
CDR3 length: 22
CDR3 protein: CASSQLFGGGTGLLSGANVLTF
CDR3 DNA: TGCGCCAGCAGTCAATTATTCGGTGGAGGGACAGGGCTCCTCTCTGGGGCCAACGTCCTGACTTTC

D gene: TRBD1
J gene: TRBJ2-7
V gene: TRBV6-5
clone size: -
CDR3 length: 14
CDR3 protein: CASKQGQAPYEQYF
CDR3 DNA: TGTGCCAGCAAACAGGGACAGGCACCCTACGAGCAGTACTTC

D gene: -
J gene: TRBJ2-1
V gene: TRBV18
clone size: -
CDR3 length: 15
CDR3 protein: CASRAQGGGGNEQFF
CDR3 DNA: TGTGCCAGCCGCGCACAGGGTGGGGGCGGCAATGAGCAGTTCTTC

D gene: -
J gene: TRBJ1-1
V gene: TRBV7-9
clone size: -
CDR3 length: 15
CDR3 protein: CASTRPNAGAGEAFF
CDR3 DNA: TGTGCCAGCACCAGGCCTAATGCGGGGGCAGGTGAAGCTTTCTTT

D gene: -
J gene: TRBJ2-7
V gene: TRBV7-3
clone size: once
CDR3 length: 19
CDR3 protein: CASSLGLGLPRSGSYEQYF
CDR3 DNA: TGTGCCAGCAGCTTAGGACTGGGCCTGCCCAGGTCAGGTTCCTACGAGCAGTACTTC

D gene: -
J gene: TRBJ2-7
V gene: TRBV14
clone size: -
CDR3 length: 13
CDR3 protein: CASSLQYLYEQYF
CDR3 DNA: TGTGCCAGCAGCCTCCAGTACCTCTACGAGCAGTACTTC

D gene: TRBD1
J gene: TRBJ1-3
V gene: TRBV28
clone size: -
CDR3 length: 13
CDR3 protein: CASFDRVANTIYF
CDR3 DNA: TGTGCCAGCTTTGACAGGGTCGCAAACACCATATATTTT

D gene: TRBD1
J gene: TRBJ1-2
V gene: TRBV5-1
clone size: -
CDR3 length: 15
CDR3 protein: CASSFQGAGNYGYTF
CDR3 DNA: TGCGCCAGCAGCTTCCAGGGGGCTGGTAACTATGGCTACACCTTC

D gene: TRBD2
J gene: TRBJ2-7
V gene: TRBV7-2
clone size: -
CDR3 length: 14
CDR3 protein: CASSLGSGGIGQYF
CDR3 DNA: TGTGCCAGCAGCTTAGGTAGCGGGGGGATCGGGCAGTACTTC

D gene: TRBD1
J gene: TRBJ2-7
V gene: TRBV7-8
clone size: -
CDR3 length: 13
CDR3 protein: CASSLGQYYEQYF
CDR3 DNA: TGTGCCAGCAGCTTGGGACAGTACTACGAGCAGTACTTC

D gene: -
J gene: TRBJ2-2
V gene: TRBV29-1
clone size: once
CDR3 length: 16
CDR3 protein: CSVVLSGRVVTGELFF
CDR3 DNA: TGCAGCGTTGTTTTATCGGGCAGGGTGGTCACCGGGGAGCTGTTTTTT

D gene: TRBD1
J gene: TRBJ1-5
V gene: TRBV2
clone size: -
CDR3 length: 15
CDR3 protein: CASSASGTGTKPQHF
CDR3 DNA: TGTGCCAGCAGTGCCAGCGGGACAGGGACGAAGCCCCAGCATTTT

D gene: TRBD2
J gene: TRBJ2-7
V gene: TRBV5-1
clone size: -
CDR3 length: 14
CDR3 protein: CASSRGRDGYEQYF
CDR3 DNA: TGCGCCAGCAGCCGGGGGAGGGACGGCTACGAGCAGTACTTC

D gene: -
J gene: TRBJ2-5
V gene: TRBV18
clone size: medium-sized
CDR3 length: 13
CDR3 protein: CASSEGGLKTQYF
CDR3 DNA: TGTGCCAGCTCCGAAGGGGGGCTGAAGACCCAGTACTTC

D gene: -
J gene: TRBJ1-3
V gene: TRBV3-1/TRBV3-2
clone size: few
CDR3 length: 13
CDR3 protein: CASAGISGNTIYF
CDR3 DNA: TGTGCCAGCGCCGGGATCTCTGGAAACACCATATATTTT

D gene: TRBD1
J gene: TRBJ1-6
V gene: TRBV6-5
clone size: -
CDR3 length: 15
CDR3 protein: CASRYTTGGGSPLHF
CDR3 DNA: TGTGCCAGCAGATATACAACAGGGGGCGGTTCACCCCTCCACTTT

D gene: -
J gene: TRBJ2-2
V gene: TRBV5-4
clone size: -
CDR3 length: 13
CDR3 protein: CASSLQNTGELFF
CDR3 DNA: TGTGCCAGCAGCTTGCAAAACACCGGGGAGCTGTTTTTT

D gene: -
J gene: TRBJ2-1
V gene: TRBV6-1
clone size: -
CDR3 length: 16
CDR3 protein: CASSDESRDPYNEQFF
CDR3 DNA: TGTGCCAGCAGTGATGAGTCCAGGGACCCCTACAATGAGCAGTTCTTC

D gene: TRBD1
J gene: TRBJ2-7
V gene: TRBV6-6
clone size: few
CDR3 length: 13
CDR3 protein: CASIPTGEYEQYF
CDR3 DNA: TGTGCCAGCATCCCAACAGGGGAATACGAGCAGTACTTC

D gene: -
J gene: TRBJ1-3
V gene: TRBV5-1
clone size: few
CDR3 length: 15
CDR3 protein: CASSGGTPGGNTIYF
CDR3 DNA: TGCGCCAGCAGCGGGGGGACCCCTGGGGGAAACACCATATATTTT

D gene: -
J gene: TRBJ2-7
V gene: TRBV5-1
clone size: once
CDR3 length: 16
CDR3 protein: CASSPPPPGTPYEQYF
CDR3 DNA: TGCGCCAGCAGCCCACCTCCCCCGGGCACCCCCTACGAGCAGTACTTC

D gene: -
J gene: TRBJ1-2
V gene: TRBV19
clone size: -
CDR3 length: 14
CDR3 protein: CASSTGLLRRGYTF
CDR3 DNA: TGTGCCAGTAGTACAGGACTCTTAAGAAGGGGCTACACCTTC